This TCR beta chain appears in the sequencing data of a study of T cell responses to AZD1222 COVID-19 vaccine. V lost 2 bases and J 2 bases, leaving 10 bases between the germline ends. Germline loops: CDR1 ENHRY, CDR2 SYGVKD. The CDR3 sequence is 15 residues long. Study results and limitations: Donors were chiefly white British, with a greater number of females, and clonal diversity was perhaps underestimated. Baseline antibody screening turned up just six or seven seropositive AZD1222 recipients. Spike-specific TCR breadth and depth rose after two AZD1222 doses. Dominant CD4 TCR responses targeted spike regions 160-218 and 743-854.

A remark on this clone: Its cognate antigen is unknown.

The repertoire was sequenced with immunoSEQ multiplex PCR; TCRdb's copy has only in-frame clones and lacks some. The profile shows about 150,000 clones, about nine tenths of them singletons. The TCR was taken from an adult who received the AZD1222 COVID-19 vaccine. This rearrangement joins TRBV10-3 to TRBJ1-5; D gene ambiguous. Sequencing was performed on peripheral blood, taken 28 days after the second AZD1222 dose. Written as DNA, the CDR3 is TGTGCCATCAGTGAGCGGGCCGGGGGCAATCAGCCCCAGCATTTT. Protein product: CAISERAGGNQPQHF.